The 10 T cell receptor beta chains presented below share a single source sample, sequenced in a study of T-cell memory formation after mild COVID-19. In TCRdb, the 5' RACE reads were re-called with MiXCR into one record per CDR3 protein. The repertoire holds under 200,000 distinct CDR3 sequences, with more than 9% as singletons. Sequenced input: PBMCs or a T cell subset sorted from them (not recorded which). These receptors came from a man between 18 and 35 years old who had mild COVID-19 (a few samples of this study predate the infection). Cell type and time point are not known.

CDR3 loop: CASSTHPYEQYF. CDR3 nucleotide sequence: TGTGCCAGCAGCACTCACCCCTACGAGCAGTACTTC. This chain connects TRBV12-3 or TRBV12-4 to TRBJ2-7; the D is unclear. This CDR3 comprises 12 residues. V gave up 6 bases and J gave up 2 bases, with 8 bases separating them.

This chain uses TRBV12-3 or TRBV12-4 with TRBJ2-1; the D gene is possibly TRBD1 (6 bases). This CDR3 has 11 amino acids. The ends were cut back, 5 bases at V and 9 bases at J, with 8 bases in the middle. The DNA for the CDR3 is TGTGCCAGCAGTCAGGGGACTGAGCAGTTCTTC. Residues: CASSQGTEQFF.

The chain employs TRBV7-2 and TRBJ2-1, with D maybe TRBD2 (6 bases). The V and J ends lost 5 bases and 0 bases respectively, with 17 bases between them. Germline CDR1 reads SGHTA; CDR2 reads FQGNSA. The CDR3 consists of 17 residues. The CDR3 bases are TGTGCCAGCAGCCAAGAGCTAGCGTACCACTCCTACAATGAGCAGTTCTTC. Translation: CASSQELAYHSYNEQFF.

This clonotype occurred a few times. The V and J genes are TRBV4-2 and TRBJ2-7, with 7 nucleotides matching TRBD1. The V segment lost 3 bases and the J segment 7 bases; nucleotides outside the gene matches: 3. CDR3 size: 12 residues. CDR1 and CDR2 from the germline V gene are LGHNA and YNFKEQ. The CDR3 is CASSHDRVEQYF. As DNA, the CDR3 is TGTGCCAGCAGCCATGACAGGGTGGAGCAGTACTTC.

J is TRBJ2-6 and V is TRBV25-1; a weak D match, TRBD2 (5 bases). The V gene's germline CDR1 is MGHDK and CDR2 SYGVNS. Trimming took off 6 bases at V and 2 bases at J, with 20 bases between the two ends. This CDR3 spans 18 amino acids. CDR3 sequence reads: CASRARAPERPGANVLTF. CDR3 DNA sequence: TGTGCCAGCAGGGCCCGAGCCCCCGAGCGGCCTGGGGCCAACGTCCTGACTTTC.

The rearrangement uses TRBV20-1 and TRBJ1-1; D unclear. V was trimmed by 3 bases and J by 0 bases, leaving 8 bases between them. This CDR3 is 13 amino acids long. Per the germline V gene, CDR1 is DFQATT and CDR2 is SNEGSKA (reference sequence). Here the CDR3 DNA reads TGCAGTGCTAGCGAACAGCTGAACACTGAAGCTTTCTTT. Protein product: CSASEQLNTEAFF.

The gene calls are TRBV28 and TRBJ1-1; a possible D gene is TRBD1 (6 bases). Deletions cut 8 bases from V and 1 base from J, with 11 bases between. The CDR3 has 13 amino acids. CDR1 MDHEN and CDR2 SYDVKM come from the germline V gene. DNA for the CDR3: TGTGCCAGCCTGGGACACGGGAACACTGAAGCTTTCTTT. Amino acids: CASLGHGNTEAFF.

This chain links TRBV7-3 with TRBJ2-6; D remains ambiguous. The CDR3 consists of 17 residues. Trimming removed 5 bases from V and 1 base from J, with 15 bases in between. The germline V gene encodes CDR1 SGHTA and CDR2 FQGTGA. The CDR3, as DNA: TGTGCCAGCAGCCCCCGGAGTGGGAAGTCTGGGGCCAACGTCCTGACTTTC. Translated: CASSPRSGKSGANVLTF.

The chain has TRBV7-2 and TRBJ2-7; D is unclear. The CDR3 totals 17 residues. Trimming removed 5 bases from V and 2 bases from J, with 22 bases in between. Germline lookup yields CDR1 SGHTA and CDR2 FQGNSA. The CDR3 nucleotides are TGTGCCAGCAGCGCTGACCGGACGCGGCCGATTGCCTACGAGCAGTACTTC. Translating gives CASSADRTRPIAYEQYF.

This clonotype has a handful of counts. The CDR3 DNA reads as TGTGCCACCGGGAGGGGCCAAGAGACCCAGTACTTC. As protein: CATGRGQETQYF. V usage is TRBV27 and J usage is TRBJ2-5, with TRBD2 matching over 8 bases. This CDR3 region has 12 residues. Trimming cost V 10 bases and J 1 base; bases outside gene matches: 2. CDR1 and CDR2 (germline): MNHEY, SMNVEV (reference sequence).